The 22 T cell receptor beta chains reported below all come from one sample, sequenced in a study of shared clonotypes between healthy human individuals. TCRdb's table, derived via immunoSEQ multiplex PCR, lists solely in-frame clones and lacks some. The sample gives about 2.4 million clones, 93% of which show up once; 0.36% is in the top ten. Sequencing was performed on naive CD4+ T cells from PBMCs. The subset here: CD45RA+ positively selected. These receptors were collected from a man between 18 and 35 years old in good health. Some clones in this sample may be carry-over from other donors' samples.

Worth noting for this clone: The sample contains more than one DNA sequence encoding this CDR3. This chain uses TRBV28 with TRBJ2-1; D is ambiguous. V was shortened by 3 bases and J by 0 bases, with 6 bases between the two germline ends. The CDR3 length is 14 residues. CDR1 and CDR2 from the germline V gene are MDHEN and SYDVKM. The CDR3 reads CASSFAGSYNEQFF. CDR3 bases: TGTGCCAGCAGTTTCGCAGGCTCCTACAATGAGCAGTTCTTC.

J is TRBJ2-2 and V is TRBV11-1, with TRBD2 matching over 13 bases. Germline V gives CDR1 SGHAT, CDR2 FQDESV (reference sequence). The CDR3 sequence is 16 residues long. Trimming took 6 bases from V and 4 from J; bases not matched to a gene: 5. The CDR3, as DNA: TGTGCCAGCAGTGCACTAGCGGGAGGGATCACCGGGGAGCTGTTTTTT. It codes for CASSALAGGITGELFF. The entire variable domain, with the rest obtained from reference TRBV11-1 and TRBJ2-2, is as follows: EAEVAQSPRYKITEKSQAVAFWCDPISGHATLYWYRQILGQGPELLVQFQDESVVDDSQLPKDRFSAERLKGVDSTLKIQPAELGDSAMYLCASSALAGGITGELFFGEGSRLTVL.

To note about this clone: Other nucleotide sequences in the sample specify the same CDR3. CDR3 sequence reads: CASSLTSGGRNEQFF. The CDR3, as DNA: TGTGCCAGCAGTTTAACTAGCGGGGGGCGGAATGAGCAGTTCTTC. The chain joins TRBV28 to TRBJ2-1, with TRBD2 matching over 12 bases. Per germline, CDR1 MDHEN and CDR2 SYDVKM. The CDR3 sequence is 15 residues long. V trimming: 2 bases; J trimming: 7 bases; junction bases outside the gene matches: 3.

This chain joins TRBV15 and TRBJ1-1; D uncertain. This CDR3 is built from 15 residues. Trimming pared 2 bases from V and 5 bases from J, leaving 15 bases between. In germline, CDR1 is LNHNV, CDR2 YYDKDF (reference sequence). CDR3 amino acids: CATSRPRGRTTEAFF. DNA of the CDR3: TGTGCCACCAGCAGACCGCGTGGCCGAACAACTGAAGCTTTCTTT.

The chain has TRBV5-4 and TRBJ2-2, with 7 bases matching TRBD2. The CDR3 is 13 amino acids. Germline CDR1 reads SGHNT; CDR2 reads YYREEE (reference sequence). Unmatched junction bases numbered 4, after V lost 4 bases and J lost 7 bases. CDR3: CASSPSGLGELFF. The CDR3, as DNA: TGTGCCAGCAGCCCTAGCGGTCTCGGGGAGCTGTTTTTT.

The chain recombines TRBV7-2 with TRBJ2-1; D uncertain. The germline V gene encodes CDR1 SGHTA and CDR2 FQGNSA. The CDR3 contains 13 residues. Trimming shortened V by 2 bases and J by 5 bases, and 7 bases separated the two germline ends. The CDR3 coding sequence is TGTGCCAGCAGCTTAAGACGGAACAATGAGCAGTTCTTC. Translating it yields CASSLRRNNEQFF.

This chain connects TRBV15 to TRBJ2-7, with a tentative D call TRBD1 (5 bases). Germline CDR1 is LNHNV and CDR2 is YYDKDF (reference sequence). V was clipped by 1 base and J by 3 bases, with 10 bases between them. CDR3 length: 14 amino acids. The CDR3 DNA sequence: TGTGCCACCAGCAGAGGGGGCAGGGTCTACGAGCAGTACTTC. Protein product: CATSRGGRVYEQYF.

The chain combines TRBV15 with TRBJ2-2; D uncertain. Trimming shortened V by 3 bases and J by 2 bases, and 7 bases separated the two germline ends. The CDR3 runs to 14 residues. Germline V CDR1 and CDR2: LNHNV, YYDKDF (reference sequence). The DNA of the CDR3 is TGTGCCACCAGCAGGGCCCTTAACACCGGGGAGCTGTTTTTT. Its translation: CATSRALNTGELFF.

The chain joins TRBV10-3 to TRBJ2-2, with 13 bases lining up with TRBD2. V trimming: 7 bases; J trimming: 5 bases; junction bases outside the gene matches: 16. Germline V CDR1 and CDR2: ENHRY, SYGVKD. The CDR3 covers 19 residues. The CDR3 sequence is CAITNTRLAGGSFTGELFF. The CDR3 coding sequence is TGTGCCATCACCAACACAAGACTAGCGGGAGGTTCATTTACCGGGGAGCTGTTTTTT.

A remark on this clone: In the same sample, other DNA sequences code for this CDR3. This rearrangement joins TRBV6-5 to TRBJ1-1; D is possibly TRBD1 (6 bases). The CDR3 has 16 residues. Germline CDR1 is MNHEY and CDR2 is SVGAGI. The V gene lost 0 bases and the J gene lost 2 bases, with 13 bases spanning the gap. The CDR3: CASSYSGGRGNTEAFF. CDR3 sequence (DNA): TGTGCCAGCAGTTACTCCGGCGGCAGGGGAAACACTGAAGCTTTCTTT.

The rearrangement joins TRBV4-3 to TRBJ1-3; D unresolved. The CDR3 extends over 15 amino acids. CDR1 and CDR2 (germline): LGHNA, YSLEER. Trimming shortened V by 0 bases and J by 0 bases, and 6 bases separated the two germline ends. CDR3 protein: CASSQDVSSGNTIYF. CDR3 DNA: TGCGCCAGCAGCCAAGATGTAAGCTCTGGAAACACCATATATTTT.

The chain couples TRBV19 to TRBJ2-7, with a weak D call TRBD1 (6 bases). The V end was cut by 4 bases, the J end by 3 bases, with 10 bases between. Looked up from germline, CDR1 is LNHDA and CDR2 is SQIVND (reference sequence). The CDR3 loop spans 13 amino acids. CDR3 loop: CASSNQGNYEQYF. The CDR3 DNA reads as TGTGCCAGTAGTAATCAGGGGAACTACGAGCAGTACTTC.

The CDR3 DNA is TGTGCCAGCAGTGGCCGGGACAGGGCGTACGAGCAGTACTTC. Translated, it gives CASSGRDRAYEQYF. The chain combines TRBV6-6 with TRBJ2-7; 9 bases line up with TRBD1. V was pared by 5 bases and J by 4 bases, with 6 bases of the junction left unmatched. The germline CDR1 and CDR2 sequences are MNHNY and SVGAGI (reference sequence). This CDR3 spans 14 amino acids.

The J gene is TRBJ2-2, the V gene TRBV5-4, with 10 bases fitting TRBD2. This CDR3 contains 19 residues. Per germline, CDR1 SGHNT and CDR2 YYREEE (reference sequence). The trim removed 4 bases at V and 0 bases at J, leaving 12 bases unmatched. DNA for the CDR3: TGTGCCAGCAGCAGGGGAGGTAACAGCGGGAGGGCGAACACCGGGGAGCTGTTTTTT. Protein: CASSRGGNSGRANTGELFF.

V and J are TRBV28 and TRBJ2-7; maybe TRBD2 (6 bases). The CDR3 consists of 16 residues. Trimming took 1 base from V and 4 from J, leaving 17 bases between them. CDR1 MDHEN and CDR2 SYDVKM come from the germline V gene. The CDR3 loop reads CASSLSSAGSYYEQYF. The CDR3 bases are TGTGCCAGCAGTTTATCTTCCGCCGGGAGCTATTACGAGCAGTACTTC. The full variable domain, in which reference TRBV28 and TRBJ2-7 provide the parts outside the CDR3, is DVKVTQSSRYLVKRTGEKVFLECVQDMDHENMFWYRQDPGLGLRLIYFSYDVKMKEKGDIPEGYSVSREKKERFSLILESASTNQTSMYLCASSLSSAGSYYEQYFGPGTRLTVT.

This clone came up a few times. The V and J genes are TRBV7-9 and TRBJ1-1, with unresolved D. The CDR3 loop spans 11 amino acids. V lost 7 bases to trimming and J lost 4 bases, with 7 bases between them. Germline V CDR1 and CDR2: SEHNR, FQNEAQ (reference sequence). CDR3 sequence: CASTDFTEAFF. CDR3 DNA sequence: TGTGCCAGCACCGACTTCACTGAAGCTTTCTTT. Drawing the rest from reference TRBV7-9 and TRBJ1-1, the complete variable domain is DTGVSQNPRHKITKRGQNVTFRCDPISEHNRLYWYRQTLGQGPEFLTYFQNEAQLEKSRLLSDRFSAERPKGSFSTLEIQRTEQGDSAMYLCASTDFTEAFFGQGTRLTVV.

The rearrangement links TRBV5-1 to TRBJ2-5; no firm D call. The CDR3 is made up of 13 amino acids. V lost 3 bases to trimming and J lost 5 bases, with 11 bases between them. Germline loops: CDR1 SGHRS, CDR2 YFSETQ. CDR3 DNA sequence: TGCGCCAGCAGCTCAAACCTCCGGGAGACCCAGTACTTC. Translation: CASSSNLRETQYF.

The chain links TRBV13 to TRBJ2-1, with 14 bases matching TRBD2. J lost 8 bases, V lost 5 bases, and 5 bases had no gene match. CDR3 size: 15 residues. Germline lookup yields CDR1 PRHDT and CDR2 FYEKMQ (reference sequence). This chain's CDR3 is CASSQTSGRAHEQFF. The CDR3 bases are TGTGCCAGCAGCCAGACTAGCGGGAGGGCCCATGAGCAGTTCTTC.

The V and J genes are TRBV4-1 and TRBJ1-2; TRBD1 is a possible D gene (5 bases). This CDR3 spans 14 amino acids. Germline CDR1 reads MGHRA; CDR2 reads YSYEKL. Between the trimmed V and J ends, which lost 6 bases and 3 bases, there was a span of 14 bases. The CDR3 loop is CASRPVGVYYGYTF. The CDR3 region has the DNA TGCGCCAGCAGACCCGTAGGGGTATACTATGGCTACACCTTC.

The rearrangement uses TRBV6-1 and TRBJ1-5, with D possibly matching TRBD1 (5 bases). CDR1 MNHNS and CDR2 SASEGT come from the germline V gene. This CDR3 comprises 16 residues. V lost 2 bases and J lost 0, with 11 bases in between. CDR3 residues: CASSERGRFSNQPQHF. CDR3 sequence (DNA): TGTGCCAGCAGTGAAAGGGGAAGGTTTAGCAATCAGCCCCAGCATTTT.

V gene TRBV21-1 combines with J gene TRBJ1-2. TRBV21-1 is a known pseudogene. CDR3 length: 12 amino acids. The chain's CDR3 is CASRKYNYGYTF. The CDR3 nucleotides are TGTGCCAGCAGAAAATATAACTATGGCTACACCTTC.

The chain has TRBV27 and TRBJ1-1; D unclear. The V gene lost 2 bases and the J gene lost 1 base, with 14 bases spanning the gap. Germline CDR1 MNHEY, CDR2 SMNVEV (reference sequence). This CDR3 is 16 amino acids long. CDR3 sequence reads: CASSLEGQLKNTEAFF. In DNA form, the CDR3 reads TGTGCCAGCAGTTTAGAGGGTCAGTTAAAGAACACTGAAGCTTTCTTT.